This passage covers 7 T cell receptor beta chains from one sample sequenced in a study of blood T cell repertoires in COVID-19. Measured with immunoSEQ multiplex PCR; TCRdb has only the in-frame clones, and not every one. The sample lists around 260,000 clones; approximately 89% were seen once. Source material: peripheral blood. The receptors originated from a woman between 25 and 40 years old with COVID-19, enrolled during active disease.

V is TRBV3-1 (or the pseudogene TRBV3-2) and J is TRBJ2-7; 8 nucleotides match TRBD2. The CDR3 contains 18 residues. Germline CDR1 LGHDT, CDR2 YNNKEL (reference sequence). V lost 1 base to trimming and J lost 4 bases; unmatched junction nucleotides: 15. The CDR3 loop is CASSQVYGGAGAIYEQYF. The DNA for the CDR3 is TGTGCCAGCAGCCAAGTTTACGGAGGAGCGGGAGCTATTTACGAGCAGTACTTC.

The rearrangement uses TRBV3-1 (or the pseudogene TRBV3-2) and TRBJ1-2; TRBD1 aligns across 8 bases. The V and J ends lost 3 bases and 8 bases, in that order; junction bases with no gene match: 5. The CDR3 extends over 13 amino acids. CDR1 and CDR2 (germline): LGHDT, YNNKEL (reference sequence). The CDR3 coding sequence is TGTGCCAGCAGCCAGTCCCGACAGGGGGGCTACACCTTC. It is translated as CASSQSRQGGYTF.

This sequence joins TRBV5-4 and TRBJ1-1, with a tentative D call TRBD1 (6 bases). V shed 0 bases and J shed 0 bases, with 9 bases lying between them. There are 15 residues in the CDR3. Germline CDR1 is SGHNT and CDR2 is YYREEE (reference sequence). This CDR3 is CASSLAGGMNTEAFF. CDR3 DNA: TGTGCCAGCAGCTTGGCTGGGGGCATGAACACTGAAGCTTTCTTT.

The chain has TRBV5-1 and TRBJ2-1, with D possibly being TRBD2 (6 bases). CDR3 length equals 15 residues. From germline, CDR1 is SGHRS and CDR2 YFSETQ. The germline V and J ends were trimmed by 0 bases and 10 bases, with 17 bases remaining between them. The CDR3 loop is CASSLDPGAGGEQFF. The CDR3 coding sequence is TGCGCCAGCAGCTTGGACCCGGGAGCCGGCGGGGAGCAGTTCTTC. The complete variable domain, with remaining parts taken from reference TRBV5-1 and TRBJ2-1, reads KAGVTQTPRYLIKTRGQQVTLSCSPISGHRSVSWYQQTPGQGLQFLFEYFSETQRNKGNFPGRFSGRQFSNSRSEMNVSTLELGDSALYLCASSLDPGAGGEQFFGPGTRLTVL.

The rearrangement uses TRBV7-8 and TRBJ2-2; D not certain. Germline CDR1 is SGHVS and CDR2 is FQNEAQ. Trimming shortened V by 1 base and J by 2 bases, and 11 bases separated the two germline ends. This CDR3 region has 16 residues. CDR3 nucleotide sequence: TGTGCCAGCAGCTTAGTCGGCAGGTCAAACACCGGGGAGCTGTTTTTT. Protein: CASSLVGRSNTGELFF.

The chain carries TRBV29-1 and TRBJ1-3, with TRBD1 matching 7 bases. Germline CDR1 and CDR2: SQVTM and ANQGSEA. This CDR3 contains 15 residues. V lost 7 bases and J lost 0; bases outside the gene matches: 9. CDR3 protein: CSAGDRDFSGNTIYF. The CDR3 DNA is TGCAGCGCTGGTGACAGGGACTTCTCTGGAAACACCATATATTTT.

The chain uses TRBV6-1 and TRBJ2-5; TRBD2 matches at 10 bases. The junction had 4 bases not matched to a gene; V was cut back by 2 bases and J by 4 bases. Germline CDR1 and CDR2: MNHNS and SASEGT. The CDR3 length is 15 residues. The chain's CDR3 is CASSEYLAGVETQYF. Here the CDR3 DNA reads TGTGCCAGCAGTGAATATCTAGCGGGAGTAGAGACCCAGTACTTC.